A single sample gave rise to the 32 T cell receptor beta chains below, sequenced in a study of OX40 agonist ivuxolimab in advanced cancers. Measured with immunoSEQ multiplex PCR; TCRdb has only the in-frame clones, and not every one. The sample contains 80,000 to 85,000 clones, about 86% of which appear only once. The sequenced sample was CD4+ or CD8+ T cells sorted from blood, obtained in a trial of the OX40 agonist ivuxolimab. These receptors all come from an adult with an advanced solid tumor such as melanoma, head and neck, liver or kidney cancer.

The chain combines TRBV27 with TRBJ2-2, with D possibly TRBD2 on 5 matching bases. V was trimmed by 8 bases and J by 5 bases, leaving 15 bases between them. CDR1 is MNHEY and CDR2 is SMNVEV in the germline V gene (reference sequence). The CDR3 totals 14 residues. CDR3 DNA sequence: TGTGCCAGCTATTCGATGGGGAGAACCGGGGAGCTGTTTTTT. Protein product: CASYSMGRTGELFF.

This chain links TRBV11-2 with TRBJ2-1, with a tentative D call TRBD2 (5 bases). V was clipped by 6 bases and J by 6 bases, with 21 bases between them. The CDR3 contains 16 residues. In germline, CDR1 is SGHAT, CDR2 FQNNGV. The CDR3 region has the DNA TGTGCCAGCAGACAAAAAAGCGGTTCGGAAGTCAATGAGCAGTTCTTC. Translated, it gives CASRQKSGSEVNEQFF.

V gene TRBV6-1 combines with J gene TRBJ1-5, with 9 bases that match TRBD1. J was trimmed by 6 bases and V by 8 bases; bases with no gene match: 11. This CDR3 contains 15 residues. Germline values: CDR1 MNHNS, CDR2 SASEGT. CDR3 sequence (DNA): TGTGCCAGCGGACGGACAGGGGAGAGGATTCAGCCCCAGCATTTT. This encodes CASGRTGERIQPQHF.

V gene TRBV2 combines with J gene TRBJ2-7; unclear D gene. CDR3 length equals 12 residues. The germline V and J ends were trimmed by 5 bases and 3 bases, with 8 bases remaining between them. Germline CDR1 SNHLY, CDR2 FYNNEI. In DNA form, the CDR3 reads TGTGCCAGCAGTTTGGCAGTCTACGAGCAGTACTTC. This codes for CASSLAVYEQYF.

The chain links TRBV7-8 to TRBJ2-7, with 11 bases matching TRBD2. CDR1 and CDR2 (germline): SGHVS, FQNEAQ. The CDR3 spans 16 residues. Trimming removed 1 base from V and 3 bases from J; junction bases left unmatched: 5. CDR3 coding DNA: TGTGCCAGCAGCTTAGGTGGCCTAGCGGGAGGCTACGAGCAGTACTTC. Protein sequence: CASSLGGLAGGYEQYF.

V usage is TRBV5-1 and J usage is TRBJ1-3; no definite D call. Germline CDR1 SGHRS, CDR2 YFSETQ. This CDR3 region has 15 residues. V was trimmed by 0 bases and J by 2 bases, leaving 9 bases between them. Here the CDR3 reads CASSLAQAPGNTIYF. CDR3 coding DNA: TGCGCCAGCAGCTTGGCTCAGGCCCCTGGAAACACCATATATTTT.

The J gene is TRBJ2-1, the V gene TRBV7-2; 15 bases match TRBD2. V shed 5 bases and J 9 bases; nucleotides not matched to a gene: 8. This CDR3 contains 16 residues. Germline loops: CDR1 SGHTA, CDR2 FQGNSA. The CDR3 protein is CASSPWTSGRVSEQFF. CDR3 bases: TGTGCCAGCAGCCCTTGGACTAGCGGGAGGGTAAGTGAGCAGTTCTTC.

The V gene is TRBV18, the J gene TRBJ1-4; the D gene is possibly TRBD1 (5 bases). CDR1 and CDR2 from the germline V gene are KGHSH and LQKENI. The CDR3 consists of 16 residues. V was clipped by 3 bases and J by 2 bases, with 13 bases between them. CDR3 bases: TGTGCCAGCTCACCCAGGCAGGGAACGACTAATGAAAAACTGTTTTTT. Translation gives CASSPRQGTTNEKLFF.

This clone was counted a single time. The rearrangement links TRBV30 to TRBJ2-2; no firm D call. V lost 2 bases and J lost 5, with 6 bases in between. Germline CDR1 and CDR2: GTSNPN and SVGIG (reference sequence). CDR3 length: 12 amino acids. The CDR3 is CAWSKRTGELFF. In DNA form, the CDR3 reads TGTGCCTGGAGTAAGAGGACCGGGGAGCTGTTTTTT.

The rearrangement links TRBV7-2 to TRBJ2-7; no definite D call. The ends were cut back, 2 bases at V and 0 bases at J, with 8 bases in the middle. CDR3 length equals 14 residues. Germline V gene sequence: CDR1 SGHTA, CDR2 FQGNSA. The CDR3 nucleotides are TGTGCCAGCAGCTTACAGTCAAACTCCTACGAGCAGTACTTC. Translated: CASSLQSNSYEQYF.

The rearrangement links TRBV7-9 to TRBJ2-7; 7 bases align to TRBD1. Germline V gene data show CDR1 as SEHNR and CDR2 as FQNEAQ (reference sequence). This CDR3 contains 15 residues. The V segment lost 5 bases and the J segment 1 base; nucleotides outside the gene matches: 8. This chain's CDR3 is CASSKQGTASYEQYF. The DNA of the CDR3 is TGTGCCAGCAGCAAACAGGGGACAGCTTCCTACGAGCAGTACTTC. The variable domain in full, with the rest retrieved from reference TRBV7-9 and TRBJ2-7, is DTGVSQNPRHKITKRGQNVTFRCDPISEHNRLYWYRQTLGQGPEFLTYFQNEAQLEKSRLLSDRFSAERPKGSFSTLEIQRTEQGDSAMYLCASSKQGTASYEQYFGPGTRLTVT.

The CDR3 nucleotides read TGTGCCAGCAGCCAAGATCGAGGGCAGTGGTACGAGCAGTACTTC. It translates to CASSQDRGQWYEQYF. The J gene is TRBJ2-7, the V gene TRBV4-2, with D perhaps matching TRBD2 (5 bases). Per the germline V gene, CDR1 is LGHNA and CDR2 is YNFKEQ. The CDR3 covers 15 residues. V was clipped by 0 bases and J by 4 bases, with 13 bases between them.

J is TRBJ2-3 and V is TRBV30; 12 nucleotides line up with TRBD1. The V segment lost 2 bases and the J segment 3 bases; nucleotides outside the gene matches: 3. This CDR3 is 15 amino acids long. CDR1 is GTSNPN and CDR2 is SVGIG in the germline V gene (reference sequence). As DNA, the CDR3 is TGTGCCTGGAGTAGGGACAGGGGGCAAACAGATACGCAGTATTTT. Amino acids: CAWSRDRGQTDTQYF.

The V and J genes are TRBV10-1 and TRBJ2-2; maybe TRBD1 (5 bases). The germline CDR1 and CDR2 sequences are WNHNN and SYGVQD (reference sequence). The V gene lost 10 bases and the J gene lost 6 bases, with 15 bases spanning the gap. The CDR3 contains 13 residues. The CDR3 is CATGRSGSGELFF. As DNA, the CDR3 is TGCGCCACCGGACGTTCAGGGTCCGGGGAGCTGTTTTTT.

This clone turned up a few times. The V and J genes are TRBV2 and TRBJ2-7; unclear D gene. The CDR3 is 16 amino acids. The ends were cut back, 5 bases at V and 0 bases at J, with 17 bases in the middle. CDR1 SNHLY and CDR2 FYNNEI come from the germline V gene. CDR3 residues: CASSPDKVALSYEQYF. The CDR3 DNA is TGTGCCAGCAGTCCCGACAAGGTTGCTCTCTCCTACGAGCAGTACTTC.

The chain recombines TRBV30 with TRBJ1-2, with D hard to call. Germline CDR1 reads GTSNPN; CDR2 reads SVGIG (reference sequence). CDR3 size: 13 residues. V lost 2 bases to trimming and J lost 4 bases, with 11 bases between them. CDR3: CAWSLVRPYGYTF. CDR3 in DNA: TGTGCCTGGAGTTTAGTACGGCCCTATGGCTACACCTTC.

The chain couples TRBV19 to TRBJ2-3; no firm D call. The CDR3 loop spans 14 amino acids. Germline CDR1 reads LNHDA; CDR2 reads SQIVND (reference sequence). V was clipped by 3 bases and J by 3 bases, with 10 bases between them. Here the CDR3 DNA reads TGTGCCAGTAGTATTCTCTCCGGGACAGATACGCAGTATTTT. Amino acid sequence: CASSILSGTDTQYF.

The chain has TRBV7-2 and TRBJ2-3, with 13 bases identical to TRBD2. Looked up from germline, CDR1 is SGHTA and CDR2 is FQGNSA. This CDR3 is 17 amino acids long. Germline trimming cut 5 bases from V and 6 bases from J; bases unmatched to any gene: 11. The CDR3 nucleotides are TGTGCCAGCAGCCTAACCCCGGGACTAGCGGGAAGGGATACGCAGTATTTT. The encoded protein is CASSLTPGLAGRDTQYF.

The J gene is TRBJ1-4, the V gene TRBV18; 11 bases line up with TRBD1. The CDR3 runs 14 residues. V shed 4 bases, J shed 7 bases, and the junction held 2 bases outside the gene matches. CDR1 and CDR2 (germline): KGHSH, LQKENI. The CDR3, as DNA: TGTGCCAGCTCACTGGACAGGGGGCGTGAAAAACTGTTTTTT. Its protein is CASSLDRGREKLFF.

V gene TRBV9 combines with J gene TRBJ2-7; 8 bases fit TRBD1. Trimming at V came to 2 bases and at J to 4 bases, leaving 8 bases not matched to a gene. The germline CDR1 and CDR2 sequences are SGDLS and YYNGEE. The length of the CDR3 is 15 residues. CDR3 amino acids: CASSVSGTGTYEQYF. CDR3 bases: TGTGCCAGCAGCGTTTCCGGGACAGGAACGTACGAGCAGTACTTC.

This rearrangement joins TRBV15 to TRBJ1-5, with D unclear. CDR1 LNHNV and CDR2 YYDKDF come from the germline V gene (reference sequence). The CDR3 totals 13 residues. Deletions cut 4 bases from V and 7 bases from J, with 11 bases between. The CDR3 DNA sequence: TGTGCCACCAGCATGAGGAAGGAACAGCCCCAGCATTTT. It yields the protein CATSMRKEQPQHF.

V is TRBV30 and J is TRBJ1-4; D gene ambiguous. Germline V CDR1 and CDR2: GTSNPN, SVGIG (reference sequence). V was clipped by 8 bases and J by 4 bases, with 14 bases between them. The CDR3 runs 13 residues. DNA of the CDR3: TGTGCCCAGAATAAACAGCTTAATGAAAAACTGTTTTTT. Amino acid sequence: CAQNKQLNEKLFF.

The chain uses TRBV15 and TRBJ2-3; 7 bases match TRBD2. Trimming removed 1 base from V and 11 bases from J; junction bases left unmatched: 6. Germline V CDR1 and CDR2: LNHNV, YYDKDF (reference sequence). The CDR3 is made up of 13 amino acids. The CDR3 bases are TGTGCCACCAGCAGAGCTACCCGGGGGGTGCAGTATTTT. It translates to CATSRATRGVQYF.

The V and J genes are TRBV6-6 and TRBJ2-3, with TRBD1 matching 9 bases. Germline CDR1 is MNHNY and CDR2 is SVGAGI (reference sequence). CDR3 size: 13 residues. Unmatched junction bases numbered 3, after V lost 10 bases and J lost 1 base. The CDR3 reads CATRTGGTDTQYF. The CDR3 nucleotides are TGTGCCACCAGGACAGGGGGCACAGATACGCAGTATTTT.

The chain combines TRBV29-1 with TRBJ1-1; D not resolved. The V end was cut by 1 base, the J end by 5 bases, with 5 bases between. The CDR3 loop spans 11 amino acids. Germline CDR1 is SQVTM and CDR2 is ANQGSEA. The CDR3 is CSVEAVTEAFF. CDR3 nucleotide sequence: TGCAGCGTTGAAGCAGTAACTGAAGCTTTCTTT. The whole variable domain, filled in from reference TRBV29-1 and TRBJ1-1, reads SAVISQKPSRDICQRGTSLTIQCQVDSQVTMMFWYRQQPGQSLTLIATANQGSEATYESGFVIDKFPISRPNLTFSTLTVSNMSPEDSSIYLCSVEAVTEAFFGQGTRLTVV.

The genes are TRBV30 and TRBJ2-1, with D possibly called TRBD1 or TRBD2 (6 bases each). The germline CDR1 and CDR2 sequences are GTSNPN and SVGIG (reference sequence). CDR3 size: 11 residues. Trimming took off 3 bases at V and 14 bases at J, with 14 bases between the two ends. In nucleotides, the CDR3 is TGTGCCTGGAGGGGGGGCGGTGTAAAGTTCTTC. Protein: CAWRGGGVKFF. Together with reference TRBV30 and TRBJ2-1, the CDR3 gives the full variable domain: SQTIHQWPATLVQPVGSPLSLECTVEGTSNPNLYWYRQAAGRGLQLLFYSVGIGQISSEVPQNLSASRPQDRQFILSSKKLLLSDSGFYLCAWRGGGVKFFGPGTRLTVL.

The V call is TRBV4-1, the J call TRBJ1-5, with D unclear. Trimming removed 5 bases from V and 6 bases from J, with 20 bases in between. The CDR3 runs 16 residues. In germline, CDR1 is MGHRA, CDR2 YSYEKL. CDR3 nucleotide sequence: TGCGCCAGCAGCGTTACCATTCTCCGGCCCAGTCAGCCCCAGCATTTT. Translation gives CASSVTILRPSQPQHF.

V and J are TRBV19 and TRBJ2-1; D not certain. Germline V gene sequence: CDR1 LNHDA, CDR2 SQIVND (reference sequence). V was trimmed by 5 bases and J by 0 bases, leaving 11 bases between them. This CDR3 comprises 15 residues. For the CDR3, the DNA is TGTGCCAGTAGTTACCAGGCCAGCTCCTACAATGAGCAGTTCTTC. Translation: CASSYQASSYNEQFF.

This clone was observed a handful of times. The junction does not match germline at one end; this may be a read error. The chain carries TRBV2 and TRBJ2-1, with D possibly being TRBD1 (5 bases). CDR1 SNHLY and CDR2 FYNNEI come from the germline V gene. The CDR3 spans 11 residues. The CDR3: CVSTGYNEQFF. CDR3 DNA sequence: TGTGTCAGCACAGGTTACAATGAGCAGTTCTTC.

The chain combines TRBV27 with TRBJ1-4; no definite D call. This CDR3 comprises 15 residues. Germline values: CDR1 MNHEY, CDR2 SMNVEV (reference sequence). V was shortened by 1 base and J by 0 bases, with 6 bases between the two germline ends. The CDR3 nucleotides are TGTGCCAGCAGTTTATACTCTGCAACTAATGAAAAACTGTTTTTT. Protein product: CASSLYSATNEKLFF.

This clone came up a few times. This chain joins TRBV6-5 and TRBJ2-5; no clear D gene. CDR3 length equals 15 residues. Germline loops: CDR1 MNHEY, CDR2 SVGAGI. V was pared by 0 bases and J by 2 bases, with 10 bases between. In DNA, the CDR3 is TGTGCCAGCAGTTACTCACCATTTACACAAGAGACCCAGTACTTC. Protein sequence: CASSYSPFTQETQYF.

CDR3 protein: CASSEAKQVSNQPQHF. DNA of the CDR3: TGTGCCAGCAGTGAAGCGAAACAGGTTAGCAATCAGCCCCAGCATTTT. This chain joins TRBV6-1 and TRBJ1-5; D possibly corresponds to TRBD1 (5 bases). V shed 0 bases and J shed 0 bases, with 9 bases lying between them. Germline CDR1 and CDR2: MNHNS and SASEGT. CDR3 length equals 16 residues.